This entry features one T cell receptor beta chain sequence. Original processing methods: Using reference gene primer amplification, nucleated cell counts were estimated. The data were produced by immunoSEQ multiplex PCR, yet TCRdb's version contains in-frame clones alone and is incomplete. The V and J calls and the clone size are those of that table, but D and trimming were determined from the DNA. The table has tens of thousands of clones, about 81% seen once. This CDR3 region has 13 residues. CDR1 MNHNY and CDR2 SVGAGI come from the germline V gene (reference sequence). J gave up 4 bases and V 11 bases, and 5 bases lay outside the gene matches. This sample was included in a study of blood T cell repertoires in COVID-19. The overall study: Samples of COVID-19 (acute and convalescent) were obtained from the United States, Italy and Spain. Sample material is recorded as cDNA or gDNA derived from T cells, B-cell-depleted T cells, or PBMCs.

Sequenced input: peripheral blood. The J gene is TRBJ2-2, the V gene TRBV6-6, with 9 bases fitting TRBD1. This TCR was sampled from a human donor in a cohort sampled during active COVID-19. The DNA for the CDR3 is TGTGCCGGCATGACAGGGGGCACCGGGGAGCTGTTTTTT. Its translation is CAGMTGGTGELFF.